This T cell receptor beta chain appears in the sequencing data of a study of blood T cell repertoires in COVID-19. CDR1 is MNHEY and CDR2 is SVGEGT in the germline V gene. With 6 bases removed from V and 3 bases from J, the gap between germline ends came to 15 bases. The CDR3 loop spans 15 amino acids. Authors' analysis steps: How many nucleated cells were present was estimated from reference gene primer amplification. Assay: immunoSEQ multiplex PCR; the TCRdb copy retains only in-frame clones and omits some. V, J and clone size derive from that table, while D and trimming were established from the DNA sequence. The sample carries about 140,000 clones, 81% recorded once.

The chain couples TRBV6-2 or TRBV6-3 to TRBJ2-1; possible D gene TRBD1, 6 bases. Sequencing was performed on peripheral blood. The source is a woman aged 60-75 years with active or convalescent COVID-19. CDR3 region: CASSLTGLGYNEQFF. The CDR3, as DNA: TGTGCCAGCAGCCTCACAGGGTTGGGCTACAATGAGCAGTTCTTC.